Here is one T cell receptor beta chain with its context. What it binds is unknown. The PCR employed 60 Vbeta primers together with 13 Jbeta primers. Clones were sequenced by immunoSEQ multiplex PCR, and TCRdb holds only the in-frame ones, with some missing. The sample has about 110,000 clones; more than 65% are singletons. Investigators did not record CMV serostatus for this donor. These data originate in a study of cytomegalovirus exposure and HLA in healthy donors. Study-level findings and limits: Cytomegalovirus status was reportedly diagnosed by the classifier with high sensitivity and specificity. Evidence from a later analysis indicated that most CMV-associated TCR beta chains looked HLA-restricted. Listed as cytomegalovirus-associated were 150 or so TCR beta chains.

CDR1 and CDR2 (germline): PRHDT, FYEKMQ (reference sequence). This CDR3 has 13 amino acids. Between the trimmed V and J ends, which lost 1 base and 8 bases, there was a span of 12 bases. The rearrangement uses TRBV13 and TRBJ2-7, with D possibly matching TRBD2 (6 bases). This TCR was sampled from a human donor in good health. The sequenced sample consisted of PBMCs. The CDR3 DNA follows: TGTGCCAGCAGCTTAGCGGGAGTGTGGAAGCAGTACTTC. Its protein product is CASSLAGVWKQYF. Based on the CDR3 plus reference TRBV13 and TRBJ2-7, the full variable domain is AAGVIQSPRHLIKEKRETATLKCYPIPRHDTVYWYQQGPGQDPQFLISFYEKMQSDKGSIPDRFSAQQFSDYHSELNMSSLELGDSALYFCASSLAGVWKQYFGPGTRLTVT.